The source of this T cell receptor (beta chain) is a study of CD8 T cells in Susac syndrome. All included Susac syndrome patients satisfied recently defined diagnostic criteria for definite or probable disease. Negative isolation yielded the CD8+ and CD4+ T cells, while FACS enriched the TEMRA cells. Study outcomes and limitations: Clonal expansion was missing from Susac syndrome CD4+ T cell repertoires.

With random hexamers, reverse transcription was performed on about 0.5 to 1 ug of RNA. Across 54 Vbeta and 13 Jbeta, TCR beta CDR3 was amplified with immunoSEQ multiplex PCR. TCRdb re-derived calls from the immunoSEQ multiplex PCR reads in MiXCR, one entry per CDR3 protein. The repertoire holds about 140,000 distinct CDR3 sequences, with around 95% as singletons. Remarks on this clonotype: Its cognate antigen is unknown.

CDR1 and CDR2 from the germline V gene are SNHLY and FYNNEI. This CDR3 is 12 amino acids long. Trimming removed 6 bases at V and 1 base at J, with 6 bases between. The rearrangement links TRBV2 to TRBJ2-5; D is ambiguous. What was sequenced was CD4+ T cells from PBMCs. This clonotype was sampled from a human donor with Susac syndrome. CDR3 amino acids: CASRAFQETQYF. The CDR3 DNA is TGTGCCAGCAGGGCCTTCCAAGAGACCCAGTACTTC.